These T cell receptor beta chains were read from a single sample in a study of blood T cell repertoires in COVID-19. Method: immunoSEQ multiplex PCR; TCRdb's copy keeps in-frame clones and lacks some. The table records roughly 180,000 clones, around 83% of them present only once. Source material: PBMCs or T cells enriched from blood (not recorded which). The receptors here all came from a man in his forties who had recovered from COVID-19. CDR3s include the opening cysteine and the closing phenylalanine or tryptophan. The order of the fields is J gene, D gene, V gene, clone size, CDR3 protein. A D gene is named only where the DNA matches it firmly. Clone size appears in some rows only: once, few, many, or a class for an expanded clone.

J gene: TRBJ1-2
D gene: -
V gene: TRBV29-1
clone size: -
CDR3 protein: CSVVPTVNYGYTF

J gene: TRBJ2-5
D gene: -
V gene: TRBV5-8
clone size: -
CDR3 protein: CASSSQGGETQYF

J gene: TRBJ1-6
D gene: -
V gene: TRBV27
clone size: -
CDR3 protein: CASSVEPGHHYNSPLHF

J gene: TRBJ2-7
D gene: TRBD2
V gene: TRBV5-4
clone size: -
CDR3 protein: CASSLGLAGGGSYEQYF

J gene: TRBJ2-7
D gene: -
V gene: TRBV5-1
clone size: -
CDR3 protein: CASSPQVDLTYEQYF

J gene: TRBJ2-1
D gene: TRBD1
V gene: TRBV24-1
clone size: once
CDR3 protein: CATSDRTGRSYNEQFF

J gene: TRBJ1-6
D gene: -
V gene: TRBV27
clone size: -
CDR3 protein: CASSQKTASLGFPLHF

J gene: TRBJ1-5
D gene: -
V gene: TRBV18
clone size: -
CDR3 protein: CASSPSKGGQPQHF

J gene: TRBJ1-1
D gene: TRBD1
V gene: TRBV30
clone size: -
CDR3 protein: CAWTYGTGGVNTEAFF

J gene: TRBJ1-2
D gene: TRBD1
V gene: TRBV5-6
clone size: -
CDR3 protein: CASSLTGGGYGYTF

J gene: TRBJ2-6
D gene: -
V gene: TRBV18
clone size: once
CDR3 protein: CASATGSSGANVLTF

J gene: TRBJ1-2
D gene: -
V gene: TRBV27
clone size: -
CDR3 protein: CASSLGGGGYGYTF

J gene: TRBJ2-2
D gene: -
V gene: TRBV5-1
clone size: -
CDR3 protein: CASSLVLRGGAGELFF

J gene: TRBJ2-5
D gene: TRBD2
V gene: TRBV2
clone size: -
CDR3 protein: CASSDFGRAGEETQYF

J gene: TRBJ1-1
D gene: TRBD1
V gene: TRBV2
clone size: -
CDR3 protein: CASTEGQVNTEAFF

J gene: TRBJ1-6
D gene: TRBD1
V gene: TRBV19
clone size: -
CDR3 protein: CASGQGVDNSPLHF

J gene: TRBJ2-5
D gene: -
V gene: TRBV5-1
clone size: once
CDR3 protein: CASKAGQETQYF

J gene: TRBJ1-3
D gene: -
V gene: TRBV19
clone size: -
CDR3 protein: CASRPIGGALAGNTIYF

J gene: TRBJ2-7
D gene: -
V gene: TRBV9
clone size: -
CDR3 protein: CASSVTGFSSSEQYF

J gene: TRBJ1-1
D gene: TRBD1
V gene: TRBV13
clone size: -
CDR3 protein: CASSTGANMNTEAFF

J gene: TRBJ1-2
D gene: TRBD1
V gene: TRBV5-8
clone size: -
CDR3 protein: CASSRGQGGYGYTF

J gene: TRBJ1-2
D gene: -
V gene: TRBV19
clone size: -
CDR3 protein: CASSGRGYGYTF

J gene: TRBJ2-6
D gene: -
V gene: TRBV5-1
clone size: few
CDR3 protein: CASEAGSGANVLTF

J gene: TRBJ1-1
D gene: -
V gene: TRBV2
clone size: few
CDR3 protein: CASGGGVRTNTEAFF

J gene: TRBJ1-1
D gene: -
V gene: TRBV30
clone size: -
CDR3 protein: CAWSVWGGLNTEAFF

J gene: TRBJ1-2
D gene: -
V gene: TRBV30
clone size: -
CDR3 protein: CAWSRGGPNYGYTF

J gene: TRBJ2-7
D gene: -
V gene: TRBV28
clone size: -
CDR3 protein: CASSLLAGYNEQYF

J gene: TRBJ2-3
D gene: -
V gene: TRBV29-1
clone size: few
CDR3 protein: CSVESTDTQYF

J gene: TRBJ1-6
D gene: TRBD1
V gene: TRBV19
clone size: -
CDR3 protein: CASSLGQGSTPLHF

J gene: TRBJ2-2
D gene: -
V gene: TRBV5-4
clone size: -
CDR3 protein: CASKRPGIDTGELFF

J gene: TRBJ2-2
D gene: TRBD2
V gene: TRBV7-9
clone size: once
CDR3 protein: CASSYAPGTRSGELFF

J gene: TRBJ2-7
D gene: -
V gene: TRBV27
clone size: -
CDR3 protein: CASGPTGTYEQYF

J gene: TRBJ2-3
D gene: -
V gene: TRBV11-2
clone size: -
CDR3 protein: CASSGTPIYTDTQYF

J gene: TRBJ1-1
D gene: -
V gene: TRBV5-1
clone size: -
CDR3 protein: CASSAGANPEAFF

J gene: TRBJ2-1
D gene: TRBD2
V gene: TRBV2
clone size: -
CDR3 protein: CASRGLAGTNEQFF

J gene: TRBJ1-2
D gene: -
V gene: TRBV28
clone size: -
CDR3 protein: CASSLSAGIWDGYTF

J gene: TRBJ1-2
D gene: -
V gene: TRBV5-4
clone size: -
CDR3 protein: CASSRGLARGDYGYTF

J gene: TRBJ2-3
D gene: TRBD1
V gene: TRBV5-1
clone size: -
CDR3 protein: CASSSGQVSGTQYF

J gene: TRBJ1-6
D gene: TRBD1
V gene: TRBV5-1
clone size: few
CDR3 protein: CASSPDRVNSPLHF